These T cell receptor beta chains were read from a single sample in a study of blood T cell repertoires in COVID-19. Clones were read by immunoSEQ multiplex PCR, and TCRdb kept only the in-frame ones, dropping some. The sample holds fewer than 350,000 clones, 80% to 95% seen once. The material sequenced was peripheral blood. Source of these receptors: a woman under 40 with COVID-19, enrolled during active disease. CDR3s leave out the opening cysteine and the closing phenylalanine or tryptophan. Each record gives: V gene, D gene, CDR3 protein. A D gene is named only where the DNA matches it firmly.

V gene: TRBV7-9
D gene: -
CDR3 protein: ASSLAVSSGANVLT

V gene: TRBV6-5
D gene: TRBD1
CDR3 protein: ASSYSRGQNYGYT

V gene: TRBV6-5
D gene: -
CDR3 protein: ASSLQIRANEKLF

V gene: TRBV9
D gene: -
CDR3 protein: ASSGPGIPEAF

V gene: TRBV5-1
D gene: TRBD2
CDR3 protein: ASSPSGSGSYEQY

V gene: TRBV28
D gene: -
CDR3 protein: ASSEYYEQY

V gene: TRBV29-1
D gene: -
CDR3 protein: SVAEVFGDEQF

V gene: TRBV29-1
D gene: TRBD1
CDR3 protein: SVGTTDRGL

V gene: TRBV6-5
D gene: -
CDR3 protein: ASSRVSYNEQF

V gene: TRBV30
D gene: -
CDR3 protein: AWSVEDGQPQH

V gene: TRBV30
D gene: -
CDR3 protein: AWSGGGSGSPLH

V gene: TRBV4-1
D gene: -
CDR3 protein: ASSQVAGPSPLNTEAF

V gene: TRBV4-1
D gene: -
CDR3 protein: ASSHRETQY

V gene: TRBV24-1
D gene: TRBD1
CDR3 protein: ATPLRGRGYGYT

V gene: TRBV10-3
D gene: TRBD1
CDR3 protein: AISEAGTGITGNTIY

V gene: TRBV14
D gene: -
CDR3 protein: ASSQLRDTDTQY

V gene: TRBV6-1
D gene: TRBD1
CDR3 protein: ASSEPGQGETQY

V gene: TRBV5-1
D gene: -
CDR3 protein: ASSGGLKTNTGELF

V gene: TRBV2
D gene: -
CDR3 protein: ASSGLPLTHYTQY

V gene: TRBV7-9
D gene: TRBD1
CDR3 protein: ASSLATGNSPLH

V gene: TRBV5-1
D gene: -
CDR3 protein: ASSLVGGQPQH

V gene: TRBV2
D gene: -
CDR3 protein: ASRGLRGMNQPQH

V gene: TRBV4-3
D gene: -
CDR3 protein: ASSQGGLRGTDTQY

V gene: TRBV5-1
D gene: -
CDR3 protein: ASALGTGEGQF

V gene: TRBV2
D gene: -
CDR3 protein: ASSDIQGGDTQY

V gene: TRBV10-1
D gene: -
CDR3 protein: ASSSDRNTEAF

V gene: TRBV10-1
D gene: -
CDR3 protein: ASSGRERSSYEQY

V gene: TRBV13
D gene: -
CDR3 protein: ASSSYSEKLF

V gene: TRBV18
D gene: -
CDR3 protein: ASSPGSGETQY

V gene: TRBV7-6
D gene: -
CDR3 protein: ASSLRGSLVETQY

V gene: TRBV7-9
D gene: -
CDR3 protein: ASSPLTLPTDTQY

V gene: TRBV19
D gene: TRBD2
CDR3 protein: ASSPRDGGFTDTQY

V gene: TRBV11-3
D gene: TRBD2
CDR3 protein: ASSRSGTTNTDTQY

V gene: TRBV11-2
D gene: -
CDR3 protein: ASSPGTRGQPQH

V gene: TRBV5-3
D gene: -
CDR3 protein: ARNHPGSHSPLH

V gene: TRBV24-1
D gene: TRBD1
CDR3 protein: AIKDRLNTEAF

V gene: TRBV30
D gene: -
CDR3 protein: AWSVGGSGYT

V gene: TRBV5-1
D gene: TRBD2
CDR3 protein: ASSRTSGSNTGELF

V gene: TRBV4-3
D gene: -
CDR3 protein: ASSQGGTSSGEQF

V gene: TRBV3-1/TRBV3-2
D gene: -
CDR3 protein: ASSQDILRITEAF

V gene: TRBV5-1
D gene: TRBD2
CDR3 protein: ASTGTSGSYNEQF

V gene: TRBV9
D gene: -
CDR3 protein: ASSVGPSGEKLF

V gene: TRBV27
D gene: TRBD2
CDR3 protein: ASSLGLAGDIGELF

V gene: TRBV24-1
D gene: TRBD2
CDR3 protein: ATSDPSREGLSGELF

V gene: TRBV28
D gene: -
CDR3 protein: ASSPTALNTEAF